The 24 T cell receptor beta chains reported below all come from one sample, sequenced in a study of molecular identifiers for immune sequencing clone quantification. TCRdb re-analysed the PCR reads in MiXCR, keeping a single row per CDR3 protein. The data hold over 600,000 distinct CDR3 sequences, with about 20% observed a single time. Sequenced sample: naive CD8+ T cells from blood, with Jurkat cell RNA spiked in. The subset is: FACS-sorted CD8+CD4-CCR7+CD45RA+ naive T cells. These receptor sequences come from a human donor in good health. Some libraries in this study had Jurkat cell RNA spiked in.

This clonotype was detected only a few times. The chain couples TRBV20-1 to TRBJ1-5; D is ambiguous. Germline V gives CDR1 DFQATT, CDR2 SNEGSKA (reference sequence). Between the trimmed V and J ends, which lost 0 bases and 7 bases, there was a span of 16 bases. This CDR3 spans 15 amino acids. For the CDR3, the DNA is TGCAGTGCTAGAGATCCGAACGGCTACGGGCAGCCCCAGCATTTT. Amino acid sequence: CSARDPNGYGQPQHF.

This sequence joins TRBV27 and TRBJ2-7; 8 bases align to TRBD1. The CDR3 totals 15 residues. Trimming cost V 4 bases and J 3 bases; bases outside gene matches: 8. Germline V CDR1 and CDR2: MNHEY, SMNVEV (reference sequence). The CDR3 is CASSSGQGFNYEQYF. The DNA of the CDR3 is TGTGCCAGCAGTTCAGGACAGGGTTTTAACTACGAGCAGTACTTC.

As for this clonotype: A single base separates this from a much larger clone, so it may be a read error. This CDR3 is missing its conserved last phenylalanine or tryptophan, likely due to a read error. This rearrangement joins TRBV4-3 to TRBJ2-7, with no clear D. Germline V gives CDR1 LGHNA, CDR2 YSLEER. The CDR3 consists of 15 residues. Trimming removed 0 bases at V and 0 bases at J, with 9 bases between. DNA of the CDR3: TGCGCCAGCAGCCAAGAGCAGGTCGGCTCCTACGAGCAGTACTCC. Amino acids: CASSQEQVGSYEQYS.

The table lists this clonotype with many counts. The chain uses TRBV28 and TRBJ2-3; 8 bases align to TRBD2. This CDR3 contains 17 residues. Germline V gene lookup returns CDR1 MDHEN and CDR2 SYDVKM. Trimming at V came to 2 bases and at J to 1 base, leaving 8 bases not matched to a gene. The CDR3 DNA reads TGTGCCAGCAGTTTAAACGGGAGGGATGTGGGCACAGATACGCAGTATTTT. This codes for CASSLNGRDVGTDTQYF.

The table lists this clonotype with a few counts. The chain uses TRBV6-2 or TRBV6-3 and TRBJ2-1; D could derive from TRBD1 or TRBD2 (5 bases each). The CDR3 is 24 amino acids. Looked up from germline, CDR1 is MNHEY and CDR2 is SVGEGT. V was cut by 2 bases and J by 0 bases, with 35 bases left in between. The CDR3 DNA is TGTGCCAGCAGTTACAGCCTTTCCCCGCCCCGTGGGGGAGATTTATATAGCTCCTACAATGAGCAGTTCTTC. It is translated as CASSYSLSPPRGGDLYSSYNEQFF.

As to this clonotype: A much larger clone lies a single base off, so this may be a read error. The chain combines TRBV5-1 with TRBJ2-5; 14 nucleotides agree with TRBD2. CDR3 length equals 16 residues. In germline, CDR1 is SGHRS, CDR2 YFSETQ. The CDR3, as DNA: TGCGCCAGCAGCCTGGGACTAGCGGGAGAGCAAGAGACCCGGTACTTC. Residues: CASSLGLAGEQETRYF. The whole variable domain, filled in from reference TRBV5-1 and TRBJ2-5, reads KAGVTQTPRYLIKTRGQQVTLSCSPISGHRSVSWYQQTPGQGLQFLFEYFSETQRNKGNFPGRFSGRQFSNSRSEMNVSTLELGDSALYLCASSLGLAGEQETRYFGPGTRLLVL.

This clonotype has ten or more counts. The chain has TRBV7-9 and TRBJ1-1; D remains ambiguous. Per germline, CDR1 SEHNR and CDR2 FQNEAQ (reference sequence). V was shortened by 5 bases and J by 2 bases, with 6 bases between the two germline ends. CDR3 length equals 12 residues. CDR3 coding DNA: TGTGCCAGCAGCGCTGACAACACTGAAGCTTTCTTT. Translating it yields CASSADNTEAFF.

Remarks on this clonotype: One junction end disagrees with the germline gene, perhaps due to a read error. The rearrangement links TRBV27 to TRBJ2-1, with a possible D match to TRBD2 (5 bases). The CDR3 is 13 amino acids. The germline V gene has CDR1 MNHEY and CDR2 SMNVEV (reference sequence). CDR3 sequence reads: CASSPGNYSEQFF. The CDR3 nucleotides are TGTGCCAGCAGTCCCGGGAACTACAGTGAGCAGTTCTTC.

This clonotype has at least ten counts. The chain carries TRBV7-9 and TRBJ1-1, with a possible D match to TRBD1 (5 bases). The CDR3 is made up of 14 amino acids. V lost 4 bases and J 6 bases, leaving 15 bases between the germline ends. Germline V gene lookup returns CDR1 SEHNR and CDR2 FQNEAQ (reference sequence). The CDR3 coding sequence is TGTGCCAGCAGCTCCGGGCCCTGGGGCCCTGAAGCTTTCTTT. As protein: CASSSGPWGPEAFF. The variable domain in full, with the rest retrieved from reference TRBV7-9 and TRBJ1-1, is DTGVSQNPRHKITKRGQNVTFRCDPISEHNRLYWYRQTLGQGPEFLTYFQNEAQLEKSRLLSDRFSAERPKGSFSTLEIQRTEQGDSAMYLCASSSGPWGPEAFFGQGTRLTVV.

This clonotype has a handful of counts. This chain connects TRBV5-5 to TRBJ2-7, with D perhaps being TRBD1 or TRBD2 (5 bases each). CDR1 and CDR2 (germline): SGHKS, YYEKEE (reference sequence). The CDR3 has 15 amino acids. V was shortened by 3 bases and J by 2 bases, with 15 bases between the two germline ends. As DNA, the CDR3 is TGTGCCAGCAGCTCCCAGGGCAGTAGCGCCTACGAGCAGTACTTC. Amino acids: CASSSQGSSAYEQYF.

This clonotype was detected many times. The chain couples TRBV5-1 to TRBJ1-1, with D unresolved. V lost 0 bases, J lost 4 bases, and 10 bases lay in between. The CDR3 runs 14 residues. The germline CDR1 and CDR2 sequences are SGHRS and YFSETQ. This CDR3 reads CASSLDSWGTEAFF. The CDR3 DNA follows: TGCGCCAGCAGCTTGGACTCCTGGGGCACTGAAGCTTTCTTT.

This clonotype was detected many times. The genes are TRBV7-2 and TRBJ2-3; D gene uncertain. The CDR3 covers 15 residues. The V and J ends lost 0 bases and 4 bases respectively, with 11 bases between them. Germline loops: CDR1 SGHTA, CDR2 FQGNSA. In nucleotides, the CDR3 is TGTGCCAGCAGCTTAGCACTATGGGGTTCAGATACGCAGTATTTT. Its protein product is CASSLALWGSDTQYF.

This clonotype was seen repeatedly, ten times or more. The chain links TRBV6-5 to TRBJ2-2; D ambiguous. CDR1 is MNHEY, CDR2 SVGAGI, per germline. The CDR3 covers 17 residues. V dropped 0 bases and J dropped 4 bases, with 15 bases sitting between them. The CDR3 is CASSYSISVSSTGELFF. Here the CDR3 DNA reads TGTGCCAGCAGTTACTCGATTTCCGTTTCGAGCACCGGGGAGCTGTTTTTT.

With respect to this clonotype: In this CDR3 the conserved last residue, phenylalanine or tryptophan, is missing, so a read error is likely. The chain uses TRBV7-2 and TRBJ2-2, with 15 positions matching TRBD2. Germline V lookup: CDR1 SGHTA, CDR2 FQGNSA. The CDR3 is 20 amino acids. J lost 4 bases, V lost 4 bases, and 13 bases had no gene match. CDR3: CASSSQTGTSGGSTTGELFL. The CDR3 DNA reads TGTGCCAGCAGCTCGCAGACCGGGACTAGCGGGGGGTCCACCACCGGGGAGCTGTTTCTT.

Of note for this clonotype: With a much larger clone just one base away, this may be a read error. The chain is built from TRBV7-2 and TRBJ2-7; D tentatively fits TRBD1 or TRBD2 (6 bases each). This CDR3 is 15 amino acids long. Germline lookup yields CDR1 SGHTA and CDR2 FQGNSA. CDR3 bases: TGTGCCGGCAGCTTATCGGGGGCATTGTCCTACGAGCAGTACTTC. This encodes CAGSLSGALSYEQYF.

The V gene is TRBV4-1, the J gene TRBJ2-5; TRBD2 agrees at 7 bases. This CDR3 is built from 18 residues. The V gene end was trimmed by 0 bases and the J gene end by 0 bases; junction bases not matched to a gene: 10. Per the germline V gene, CDR1 is MGHRA and CDR2 is YSYEKL. The CDR3: CASSQEYRSGPNQETQYF. The CDR3 bases are TGCGCCAGCAGCCAAGAATATCGTAGCGGGCCCAACCAAGAGACCCAGTACTTC.

This clonotype showed up many times. This chain uses TRBV20-1 with TRBJ1-2; D remains unclear. V was shortened by 0 bases and J by 2 bases, with 10 bases between the two germline ends. The germline V gene encodes CDR1 DFQATT and CDR2 SNEGSKA (reference sequence). The CDR3 sequence is 14 residues long. CDR3 nucleotides: TGCAGTGCTAGAGATCCGGCGGACAACTATGGCTACACCTTC. Amino acids: CSARDPADNYGYTF.

This clonotype was seen many times. The junction departs from germline at one end; a sequencing error may be responsible. The chain couples TRBV4-1 to TRBJ1-1; D ambiguous. This CDR3 has 14 amino acids. In germline, CDR1 is MGHRA, CDR2 YSYEKL. As DNA, the CDR3 is TGTGCCAGCAGCCAAGATTGGACGAACACTGAAGCTTTCTTT. This encodes CASSQDWTNTEAFF.

Many counts were recorded for this clonotype. The rearrangement uses TRBV6-4 and TRBJ1-5, with TRBD1 identical over 9 bases. CDR3 length equals 15 residues. Trimming removed 4 bases from V and 7 bases from J; junction bases left unmatched: 8. CDR1 and CDR2 from the germline V gene are MRHNA and SNTAGT. The CDR3 spells CASSVPGTGNQPQHF. CDR3 DNA: TGTGCCAGCAGTGTACCTGGGACAGGGAACCAGCCCCAGCATTTT.

The chain couples TRBV7-2 to TRBJ1-2, with 9 bases that match TRBD1. In germline, CDR1 is SGHTA, CDR2 FQGNSA. Unmatched junction bases numbered 10, after V lost 4 bases and J lost 4 bases. The CDR3 has 16 amino acids. In nucleotides, the CDR3 is TGTGCCAGCAGCTCTAGGCGGGACAGGGTTTCCTATGGCTACACCTTC. Translated, it gives CASSSRRDRVSYGYTF.

This clonotype was seen at least ten times. This rearrangement joins TRBV4-1 to TRBJ2-3; 7 positions agree with TRBD1. The trim removed 2 bases at V and 8 bases at J, leaving 13 bases unmatched. CDR1 and CDR2 (germline): MGHRA, YSYEKL. The CDR3 extends over 16 amino acids. The CDR3 sequence: CASSQSPGQGVVTQYF. The CDR3, as DNA: TGCGCCAGCAGCCAATCGCCGGGTCAGGGGGTAGTTACGCAGTATTTT.

Many counts were recorded for this clonotype. V usage is TRBV6-5 and J usage is TRBJ2-1, with D possibly matching TRBD2 (6 bases). CDR3 length: 16 amino acids. V was shortened by 0 bases and J by 7 bases, with 16 bases between the two germline ends. Germline CDR1 reads MNHEY; CDR2 reads SVGAGI. CDR3 loop: CASSYSSGILGNEQFF. The CDR3 DNA reads TGTGCCAGCAGTTACTCTAGCGGCATATTGGGGAATGAGCAGTTCTTC.

This chain uses TRBV4-3 with TRBJ1-1, with D uncertain. The length of the CDR3 is 15 residues. Trimming removed 0 bases from V and 6 bases from J, with 14 bases in between. Germline V lookup: CDR1 LGHNA, CDR2 YSLEER. DNA for the CDR3: TGCGCCAGCAGCCAAGATAGAGCCTTAAGGGCTGAAGCTTTCTTT. It translates to CASSQDRALRAEAFF.

This clonotype was picked up a small number of times. In DNA form, the CDR3 reads TGTGCCAGCAGTCCGGGACAGGGCGGTTTCGGGCTCCCAAATGAAAAACTGTTTTTT. This gives the protein CASSPGQGGFGLPNEKLFF. The chain links TRBV6-5 to TRBJ1-4, with 9 bases lining up with TRBD1. The CDR3 consists of 19 residues. The V gene end was trimmed by 5 bases and the J gene end by 5 bases; junction bases not matched to a gene: 18. Germline assignment: CDR1 MNHEY and CDR2 SVGAGI.